This TCR beta chain came from a study of beta chain features in type 1 diabetes (dated by TCRdb to 2016 to 2018). General notes on the study: Mean age, gender distribution, total cell number and subset yield did not differ between patients and healthy donors. A total of about 99,000,000 sorted cells were examined across all samples, and RNA yield correlated strongly with the number of cells per subset. The study compared the TCRB repertoires of sorted circulating CD4+ T cell subsets in recently diagnosed type 1 diabetes patients with those in matched healthy donors. Regulatory and stem cell-like memory subsets were isolated from only 8 patients and roughly eight healthy donors, whereas naive and central memory subsets came from all 30 or so donors.

The entire amount of isolated RNA was reverse transcribed using the High Capacity cDNA Reverse Transcription Kit, so the sequenced TCRB transcripts were expressed ones. Deep immunoSEQ sequencing was performed on naive, central memory and regulatory T cell samples, with an average of around 3.5 million total reads per sample. After sorted cells were lysed in RLT buffer, RNA was extracted with DNase-treated RNeasy Micro or Mini kits, with the choice depending on cell number. Each cell subset was processed separately to prevent cross-contamination, with patient and healthy donor samples processed together. TCRB sequences were amplified from cDNA with the immunoSEQ multiplex PCR, producing 87-bp fragments spanning the CDR3 region. Amplicons were sequenced on the Illumina HiSeq platform. As for the authors' bioinformatics: Synthetic template baselines were used to correct PCR bias computationally, reads within Hamming distance 2 were collapsed, and singletons that could not be merged were discarded. Reads were aligned against IMGT to assign V, D and J genes, CDR3 length and insertions or deletions at six rearrangement sites. Clonotype counts were normalized to sorted cell number within each subset before computing true diversity and Gini coefficients with the tcR R package. The overlap coefficient, calculated on TCRB nucleotide sequences, was used to quantify repertoire sharing. TCRdb obtained this table from immuneACCESS and retained in-frame rearrangements with V and J assigned. These tables miss some clones; where compared with another copy, unresolved V genes account for less than half of the shortfall, and the remainder is unexplained. Clonal size and the V and J genes are those of that table, whereas D and trimming came from the DNA. This sample holds around 280,000 clones; 7% to 9% were observed only once. The ten largest account for roughly 0.94% of the sample.

The study at large found these results: Fewer insertions and more nucleotide deletions at VDJ recombination sites were observed in patients with type 1 diabetes, implying thymic rearrangement abnormalities. Type 1 diabetes patients showed a moderate but significant shortening of TCRB CDR3 length in all four CD4+ subsets. Shorter templates might be favored by PCR, yet because patient and control samples were amplified and corrected together, any such skew would affect both groups equally. The naive, central memory and regulatory TCRB repertoires appeared to resemble one another more closely among patients than among healthy donors. Only small numbers of individuals were included in the HLA sub-analyses, which left unresolved whether HLA type had any influence on TCRB rearrangement. Because cDNA was sequenced instead of genomic DNA, activated cells with high expression could be over-represented, although the groups did not differ in activation or CD3 levels.

Each donor gave one peripheral blood draw, approximately 0.11 L on average, collected into heparinised tubes. A BD FACSAria II and a panel including CD45RO, CCR7, CD25, CD127, CD95 and CD27 were used to sort naive, central memory, regulatory and stem cell-like memory CD4+ T cells. Every sorted population had a purity above 95%. PBMCs were isolated right away by Lymphoprep density gradient centrifugation and were stained directly, without culture. Samples were stained and sorted in pairs, with one healthy donor and one patient per experiment, so that batch effects were minimized. The table lists this clone with a few counts. What antigen it recognizes has not been identified. The sample holds no much larger clone one base away, and base qualities are not on file. Sequencing used central memory CD4+ T cells from blood. The TCR was taken from a woman aged 18-29 years in good health.

The CDR3 reads CASSQDRVAGNTIYF. The nucleotide sequence is given as TGCGCCAGCAGCCAAGATCGGGTAGCTGGAAACACCATATATTTT. This chain is built from TRBV4-3 and TRBJ1-3, with no confident D gene call. The CDR3 spans 15 residues, from the cysteine through the phenylalanine. The sequence is cut down to CDR3 DNA, 45 bases in frame from base 1. V is reduced by 0 bases and J by 2 bases, leaving a spacing of 8 bases between them. The germline V gene specifies LGHNA as CDR1 and YSLEER as CDR2.